The text below deals with one TCR beta chain. Deletions cut 4 bases from V and 4 bases from J, with 9 bases between. This CDR3 spans 13 amino acids. The germline CDR1 and CDR2 sequences are LNHDA and SQIVND (reference sequence). The investigators amplified TCR beta CDR3 regions from RNA transcripts. The primer set for the first-round RT-PCR of the TCR CDR3 was HTBI. TCRdb processed the multiplex PCR reads anew with MiXCR; each CDR3 protein has one entry. The sample shows nearly 600,000 distinct CDR3 sequences, 13% to 15% of them seen only once. The data stem from a study of T cells in Graves' hyperthyroidism and ophthalmopathy.

This rearrangement joins TRBV19 to TRBJ2-3; D is uncertain. Sequenced material: blood. The sequence derives from a woman aged 18-29 years with Graves' ophthalmopathy. The CDR3 sequence: CASSNPVADTQYF. CDR3 nucleotides: TGTGCCAGTAGTAACCCAGTGGCAGATACGCAGTATTTT.